The clone carrying this T cell receptor (beta chain) was seen just once. Its ends do not fully match the called genes, so a read error is possible. The sample originates from a study of blood T cells in healthy people across ages. This CDR3 has 13 amino acids. Germline V gene sequence: CDR1 LGHDT, CDR2 YNNKEL (reference sequence). Using a J-beta primer mix together with a sample-barcoded 5' primer, a second PCR was run for about 6 to 11 cycles. TCRdb independently ran MiXCR on the 5' RACE reads; one entry per CDR3 protein. The data hold over 600,000 distinct CDR3 sequences, with about 46% observed a single time.

The origin of this receptor is an elderly man in good health. Sequenced material: blood. The chain is built from TRBV3-1 and TRBJ2-1; 8 positions match TRBD2. CDR3 amino acids: CTSSPGISGRLFF. The CDR3 DNA is TGTACCAGCAGCCCAGGAATCAGCGGGAGATTGTTCTTC.